Shown below are 18 T cell receptor beta chains from a single sample sequenced in a study of blood T cell repertoires in COVID-19. Method: immunoSEQ multiplex PCR; TCRdb's copy keeps in-frame clones and lacks some. The sample includes about 130,000 clones, approximately 84% of them seen just once. The sequenced material came from peripheral blood. These receptors all stem from a man between 65 and 85 years old with acute or convalescent COVID-19.

V and J are TRBV6-5 and TRBJ1-2, with TRBD1 matching over 11 bases. V was clipped by 2 bases and J by 4 bases; unmatched bases: 3. CDR1 MNHEY and CDR2 SVGAGI come from the germline V gene. The CDR3 has 15 residues. Here the CDR3 reads CASSYRDRGFYGYTF. In nucleotides, the CDR3 is TGTGCCAGCAGTTACCGGGACAGGGGGTTCTATGGCTACACCTTC.

The genes are TRBV21-1 and TRBJ1-5; TRBD1 is the table's D call, not checked against the DNA. TRBV21-1 represents a pseudogene. The CDR3 length is 19 residues. The CDR3 region has the DNA TGTGCCAGCAGCAAAAGGGGCAGGGTCTTGGGTTATAGCAATCAGCCCCAGCATTTT. This translates into CASSKRGRVLGYSNQPQHF.

This sequence joins TRBV4-2 and TRBJ1-5; D is possibly TRBD1 (5 bases). Germline loops: CDR1 LGHNA, CDR2 YNFKEQ. Trimming removed 0 bases at V and 3 bases at J, with 21 bases between. The CDR3 is 19 residues long. The CDR3 coding sequence is TGTGCCAGCAGCCAAGATTTCCGGGGGACGCTAGGAATCAATCAGCCCCAGCATTTT. Amino acid sequence: CASSQDFRGTLGINQPQHF.

The chain recombines TRBV5-4 with TRBJ2-1, with 7 positions matching TRBD1. Germline assignment: CDR1 SGHNT and CDR2 YYREEE (reference sequence). V dropped 4 bases and J dropped 2; count of bases not matched to a gene: 6. The CDR3 is 15 residues long. CDR3 DNA: TGTGCCAGCAGCCCGAGACAGGGAACCTACAATGAGCAGTTCTTC. It encodes CASSPRQGTYNEQFF.

This clone appeared a single time. V gene TRBV2 combines with J gene TRBJ1-5; TRBD1 matches 11 bases. CDR1 and CDR2 from the germline V gene are SNHLY and FYNNEI. Trimming removed 7 bases from V and 3 bases from J; junction bases left unmatched: 5. The CDR3 runs to 15 residues. CDR3 coding DNA: TGTGCCAGCAAGGCCGGACAGGGGGCCAATCAGCCCCAGCATTTT. Amino acid sequence: CASKAGQGANQPQHF. Full variable domain (remainder filled in from reference TRBV2 and TRBJ1-5): EPEVTQTPSHQVTQMGQEVILRCVPISNHLYFYWYRQILGQKVEFLVSFYNNEISEKSEIFDDQFSVERPDGSNFTLKIRSTKLEDSAMYFCASKAGQGANQPQHFGDGTRLSIL.

The chain combines TRBV18 with TRBJ2-1; 8 bases are shared with TRBD1. V dropped 4 bases and J dropped 1; count of bases not matched to a gene: 0. CDR1 and CDR2 from the germline V gene are KGHSH and LQKENI. The CDR3 extends over 14 amino acids. The DNA of the CDR3 is TGTGCCAGCTCACGACAGGGGTCCTACAATGAGCAGTTCTTC. Translating it yields CASSRQGSYNEQFF.

This clone has just one count. The gene calls are TRBV19 and TRBJ1-3; D uncertain. The germline V gene encodes CDR1 LNHDA and CDR2 SQIVND (reference sequence). The V and J ends lost 0 bases and 0 bases respectively, with 18 bases between them. This CDR3 has 19 amino acids. CDR3 in amino acids: CASSIDRGWKASSGNTIYF. CDR3 bases: TGTGCCAGTAGTATAGATCGAGGTTGGAAGGCCAGCTCTGGAAACACCATATATTTT.

This clone was observed a single time. The CDR3 sequence: CASSVAAGVGETQYF. CDR3 coding DNA: TGTGCCAGCAGCGTAGCTGCAGGGGTGGGCGAGACCCAGTACTTC. This chain uses TRBV9 with TRBJ2-5; TRBD1 is a possible D gene (6 bases). This CDR3 spans 15 amino acids. Trimming pared 0 bases from V and 5 bases from J, leaving 14 bases between. The germline V gene encodes CDR1 SGDLS and CDR2 YYNGEE.

This rearrangement joins TRBV6-2 or TRBV6-3 to TRBJ2-4, with D unclear. The germline V and J ends were trimmed by 2 bases and 6 bases, with 11 bases remaining between them. The CDR3 is 14 residues long. The germline V gene has CDR1 MNHEY and CDR2 SVGEGT. CDR3 DNA: TGTGCCAGCAGTTACGGGCAGCTTAGAAACATTCAGTACTTC. Amino acids: CASSYGQLRNIQYF.

V gene TRBV28 combines with J gene TRBJ1-1; maybe TRBD1 (5 bases). From germline, CDR1 is MDHEN and CDR2 SYDVKM. The CDR3 spans 12 residues. With 6 bases removed from V and 10 bases from J, the gap between germline ends came to 15 bases. This chain's CDR3 is CASSRFRAGAFF. CDR3 nucleotide sequence: TGTGCCAGCAGCCGTTTCAGGGCCGGAGCTTTCTTT. Full variable domain (remainder filled in from reference TRBV28 and TRBJ1-1): DVKVTQSSRYLVKRTGEKVFLECVQDMDHENMFWYRQDPGLGLRLIYFSYDVKMKEKGDIPEGYSVSREKKERFSLILESASTNQTSMYLCASSRFRAGAFFGQGTRLTVV.

This chain uses TRBV18 with TRBJ1-5; D gene ambiguous. The V gene's germline CDR1 is KGHSH and CDR2 LQKENI. Trimming cost V 2 bases and J 1 base, with 6 bases left between them. The CDR3 is 14 residues long. The CDR3 here is CASSPWESNQPQHF. The CDR3 bases are TGTGCCAGCTCACCATGGGAGAGCAATCAGCCCCAGCATTTT. The full variable domain, rest sourced from reference TRBV18 and TRBJ1-5, is NAGVMQNPRHLVRRRGQEARLRCSPMKGHSHVYWYRQLPEEGLKFMVYLQKENIIDESGMPKERFSAEFPKEGPSILRIQQVVRGDSAAYFCASSPWESNQPQHFGDGTRLSIL.

The chain uses TRBV5-1 and TRBJ1-1; the D gene is possibly TRBD1 (6 bases). V lost 7 bases to trimming and J lost 3 bases, with 19 bases between them. CDR1 and CDR2 from the germline V gene are SGHRS and YFSETQ. The CDR3 spans 15 residues. CDR3 in DNA: TGCGCCAGCTGGGGCGGGGGGGCAAAGGACACTGAAGCTTTCTTT. The encoded protein is CASWGGGAKDTEAFF.

CDR3 protein: CASSQGPPDISYNSPLHF. CDR3 DNA: TGCGCCAGCAGCCAAGGTCCCCCAGATATCTCCTATAATTCACCCCTCCACTTT. This sequence joins TRBV4-1 and TRBJ1-6; the D is unclear. This CDR3 comprises 18 residues. In germline, CDR1 is MGHRA, CDR2 YSYEKL. V lost 1 base and J 0 bases, leaving 13 bases between the germline ends.

V is TRBV2 and J is TRBJ1-6; 10 nucleotides align to TRBD1. This CDR3 region has 16 residues. J gave up 7 bases and V 7 bases, and 10 bases lay outside the gene matches. Germline CDR1 reads SNHLY; CDR2 reads FYNNEI. The DNA for the CDR3 is TGTGCCAGCAAGAAGGACAGGGGGATCGGAAATTCACCCCTCCACTTT. Translated: CASKKDRGIGNSPLHF. Supplemented by reference TRBV2 and TRBJ1-6, the full variable domain reads EPEVTQTPSHQVTQMGQEVILRCVPISNHLYFYWYRQILGQKVEFLVSFYNNEISEKSEIFDDQFSVERPDGSNFTLKIRSTKLEDSAMYFCASKKDRGIGNSPLHFGNGTRLTVT.

This chain links TRBV9 with TRBJ2-1; D is undetermined. In germline, CDR1 is SGDLS, CDR2 YYNGEE. The CDR3 contains 16 residues. Trimming cost V 1 base and J 6 bases, with 17 bases left between them. The CDR3: CASSVMGFPRINEQFF. CDR3 bases: TGTGCCAGCAGCGTAATGGGTTTCCCCAGGATCAATGAGCAGTTCTTC.

This chain connects TRBV19 to TRBJ1-5; D remains unclear. The CDR3 is 16 residues long. The germline V and J ends were trimmed by 3 bases and 0 bases, with 12 bases remaining between them. Germline-derived CDR1 and CDR2 are LNHDA and SQIVND (reference sequence). The CDR3 spells CASSMSLANSNQPQHF. Here the CDR3 DNA reads TGTGCCAGTAGTATGTCGTTGGCAAATAGCAATCAGCCCCAGCATTTT. The full variable domain, completed using reference TRBV19 and TRBJ1-5, is DGGITQSPKYLFRKEGQNVTLSCEQNLNHDAMYWYRQDPGQGLRLIYYSQIVNDFQKGDIAEGYSVSREKKESFPLTVTSAQKNPTAFYLCASSMSLANSNQPQHFGDGTRLSIL.

The chain links TRBV29-1 to TRBJ2-1; 12 bases map to TRBD2. V was clipped by 7 bases and J by 0 bases; unmatched bases: 1. This CDR3 is built from 14 residues. Germline-derived CDR1 and CDR2 are SQVTM and ANQGSEA. The CDR3 DNA follows: TGCAGCGGGGGACTAGCGGGCTCCTACAATGAGCAGTTCTTC. The encoded protein is CSGGLAGSYNEQFF.

V gene TRBV9 combines with J gene TRBJ2-3; 11 positions agree with TRBD2. Trimming at V came to 0 bases and at J to 9 bases, leaving 3 bases not matched to a gene. The CDR3 spans 14 residues. The germline gives CDR1 SGDLS, CDR2 YYNGEE. The CDR3 protein is CASSVGLAGGTQYF. For the CDR3, the DNA is TGTGCCAGCAGCGTAGGTTTAGCGGGGGGGACGCAGTATTTT.